Presented here are 16 T cell receptor beta chains from one specimen sequenced in a study of blood T cell repertoires in COVID-19. The table came from immunoSEQ multiplex PCR; TCRdb's copy has only in-frame clones and leaves some out. The data show about 200,000 clones, over 60% seen once. Sequenced input: peripheral blood. These receptors originate from a woman aged 70-85 years with acute or convalescent COVID-19.

The chain couples TRBV18 to TRBJ2-1; 9 positions match TRBD1. This CDR3 has 15 residues. The germline CDR1 and CDR2 sequences are KGHSH and LQKENI. The V and J ends lost 0 bases and 9 bases, in that order; junction bases with no gene match: 6. The CDR3 spells CASSPPDRGYAEQFF. The CDR3 DNA sequence: TGTGCCAGCTCACCACCGGACAGGGGATATGCTGAGCAGTTCTTC. The full variable domain, its missing parts supplied by reference TRBV18 and TRBJ2-1, is NAGVMQNPRHLVRRRGQEARLRCSPMKGHSHVYWYRQLPEEGLKFMVYLQKENIIDESGMPKERFSAEFPKEGPSILRIQQVVRGDSAAYFCASSPPDRGYAEQFFGPGTRLTVL.

This clone was found once. The rearrangement links TRBV5-1 to TRBJ2-3, with 7 nucleotides matching TRBD1. CDR1 is SGHRS and CDR2 is YFSETQ in the germline V gene. CDR3 length: 15 residues. Unmatched junction bases numbered 2, after V lost 0 bases and J lost 1 base. DNA for the CDR3: TGCGCCAGCAGCTTGGAGGGGGCCGGCACAGATACGCAGTATTTT. It specifies CASSLEGAGTDTQYF.

V is TRBV11-2 and J is TRBJ1-2; maybe TRBD1 (5 bases). V lost 1 base and J lost 7, with 13 bases in between. The CDR3 totals 14 residues. From germline, CDR1 is SGHAT and CDR2 FQNNGV. The CDR3 DNA is TGTGCCAGCAGCTTAGGGGCACAGGTTCGTGGCTACACCTTC. As protein: CASSLGAQVRGYTF.

The genes are TRBV28 and TRBJ1-5, with no clear D. Germline CDR1 is MDHEN and CDR2 is SYDVKM. The ends were cut back, 3 bases at V and 2 bases at J, with 2 bases in the middle. The CDR3 has 12 residues. CDR3 DNA: TGTGCCAGCAGTTTCGGCAATCAGCCCCAGCATTTT. This encodes CASSFGNQPQHF.

As for this clone: Within the sample, other DNA sequences also encode this same CDR3. V is TRBV5-1 and J is TRBJ2-1, with TRBD2 matching 7 bases. The V gene's germline CDR1 is SGHRS and CDR2 YFSETQ. Germline trimming cut 0 bases from V and 0 bases from J; bases unmatched to any gene: 0. The CDR3 length is 15 residues. Written as DNA, the CDR3 is TGCGCCAGCAGCTTGGGCGGGAGCTCCTACAATGAGCAGTTCTTC. It encodes CASSLGGSSYNEQFF.

The V call is TRBV10-1, the J call TRBJ2-1; 8 nucleotides line up with TRBD2. Germline CDR1 and CDR2: WNHNN and SYGVQD (reference sequence). J gave up 4 bases and V 9 bases, and 2 bases lay outside the gene matches. CDR3 length equals 12 residues. CDR3 nucleotide sequence: TGCGCCAGTTCTAGCGGGTACAATGAGCAGTTCTTC. Translating gives CASSSGYNEQFF.

The V call is TRBV6-1, the J call TRBJ1-3; 9 bases match TRBD1. V trimming: 4 bases; J trimming: 4 bases; junction bases outside the gene matches: 8. This CDR3 contains 16 residues. Germline CDR1 and CDR2: MNHNS and SASEGT. CDR3 nucleotides: TGTGCCAGCAGTGCTTACAGGGGGCCTTCCGGAAACACCATATATTTT. It encodes CASSAYRGPSGNTIYF.

The sample holds a few counts of this clone. This chain connects TRBV2 to TRBJ1-4; 8 bases line up with TRBD1. Per germline, CDR1 SNHLY and CDR2 FYNNEI. Trimming at V came to 4 bases and at J to 6 bases, leaving 1 base not matched to a gene. The CDR3 runs 13 residues. The CDR3 nucleotides read TGTGCCAGCAGTGTGGGACAGGATGAAAAACTGTTTTTT. The encoded protein is CASSVGQDEKLFF.

The V gene is TRBV11-2, the J gene TRBJ2-5, with TRBD2 matching over 7 bases. Germline values: CDR1 SGHAT, CDR2 FQNNGV. With V trimmed by 5 bases and J by 7 bases, 19 bases remained unmatched. The CDR3 length is 17 residues. The CDR3 here is CASSPVPREGRRGTQYF. CDR3 sequence (DNA): TGTGCCAGCAGCCCCGTCCCCAGGGAGGGGAGACGCGGGACCCAGTACTTC.

The CDR3 nucleotides are TGTGCCACCAGCAGTGACTCGACAGCACGCTATAGCAATCAGCCCCAGCATTTT. Translating it yields CATSSDSTARYSNQPQHF. V usage is TRBV15 and J usage is TRBJ1-5; D is perhaps TRBD1 (5 bases). V lost 3 bases, J lost 0 bases, and 18 bases lay in between. The CDR3 runs to 18 residues. In germline, CDR1 is LNHNV, CDR2 YYDKDF (reference sequence).

This chain uses TRBV9 with TRBJ2-6; D remains unclear. This CDR3 contains 15 residues. Deletions cut 0 bases from V and 0 bases from J, with 4 bases between. Germline V lookup: CDR1 SGDLS, CDR2 YYNGEE. CDR3 sequence: CASSVGASGANVLTF. The CDR3, as DNA: TGTGCCAGCAGCGTAGGCGCCTCTGGGGCCAACGTCCTGACTTTC.

This clone was found a few times. The chain joins TRBV28 to TRBJ2-7; 10 bases agree with TRBD2. This CDR3 comprises 15 residues. Germline CDR1 and CDR2: MDHEN and SYDVKM. The trim removed 5 bases at V and 2 bases at J, leaving 6 bases unmatched. CDR3 sequence reads: CASSPSGRAAYEQYF. CDR3 bases: TGTGCCAGCAGTCCCAGCGGGAGGGCCGCCTACGAGCAGTACTTC.

The chain uses TRBV10-3 and TRBJ2-1; 9 bases align to TRBD1. CDR3 length: 15 amino acids. Trimming cost V 5 bases and J 4 bases; bases outside gene matches: 6. Germline loops: CDR1 ENHRY, CDR2 SYGVKD. In DNA, the CDR3 is TGTGCCATCAGTCACCCCGGGACAGGGTACAATGAGCAGTTCTTC. It translates to CAISHPGTGYNEQFF.

CDR3 residues: CASSRGLTEAFF. CDR3 DNA: TGTGCCAGCAGCCGGGGGCTGACTGAAGCTTTCTTT. V is TRBV6-2 or TRBV6-3 and J is TRBJ1-1; a possible D gene is TRBD1 (6 bases). V lost 6 bases and J 5 bases, leaving 10 bases between the germline ends. Germline V gene lookup returns CDR1 MNHEY and CDR2 SVGEGT. The CDR3 covers 12 residues.

This chain joins TRBV2 and TRBJ2-5; no reliable D call. Trimming shortened V by 5 bases and J by 3 bases, and 7 bases separated the two germline ends. The CDR3 runs to 12 residues. CDR1 and CDR2 from the germline V gene are SNHLY and FYNNEI. The CDR3 reads CASSPQEETQYF. DNA for the CDR3: TGTGCCAGCAGTCCACAAGAAGAGACCCAGTACTTC.

V is TRBV29-1 and J is TRBJ2-7; 7 nucleotides match TRBD1. V lost 4 bases and J lost 9; bases outside the gene matches: 9. Germline V lookup: CDR1 SQVTM, CDR2 ANQGSEA. The CDR3 is 12 amino acids. The CDR3 loop is CSVGEGARVQYF. The CDR3 DNA reads TGCAGCGTTGGAGAGGGGGCTCGCGTGCAGTACTTC.